The 31 T cell receptor beta chains below all came from one sample that was sequenced in a study of blood T cells in healthy people across ages. Combining a sample-barcoded 5' primer with a J-beta primer mix, a second PCR ran for 7 to 11 cycles. TCRdb used MiXCR to reprocess the 5' RACE reads, holding one entry per CDR3 protein. The table records 1.5 million to 1.8 million distinct CDR3 sequences, 42% of them present only once. The sequenced material came from blood. The receptors were sampled from a woman aged 18 to 35 in good health.

This clonotype was detected a few times. J is TRBJ1-6 and V is TRBV25-1; D gene uncertain. Looked up from germline, CDR1 is MGHDK and CDR2 is SYGVNS. The CDR3 is 14 residues long. V lost 7 bases to trimming and J lost 5 bases, with 12 bases between them. DNA of the CDR3: TGTGCCAGCAAGAGGTCGGCGGATAATTCACCCCTCCACTTT. Translating it yields CASKRSADNSPLHF.

V and J are TRBV7-2 and TRBJ2-4; TRBD1 agrees at 9 bases. The J call is doubtful: the DNA matches TRBJ2-7 better. The germline CDR1 and CDR2 sequences are SGHTA and FQGNSA. CDR3 length: 15 amino acids. CDR3 protein: CASSQSPGTGPEQYF. As DNA, the CDR3 is TGTGCCAGCAGCCAATCGCCCGGGACAGGGCCCGAGCAGTACTTC.

This sequence joins TRBV28 and TRBJ2-1, with a weak D call TRBD2 (6 bases). In germline, CDR1 is MDHEN, CDR2 SYDVKM. The CDR3 has 15 residues. V dropped 6 bases and J dropped 2 bases, with 14 bases sitting between them. CDR3 sequence (DNA): TGTGCCAGCAGATTGAGCGGGCCAGCCTACAATGAGCAGTTCTTC. This translates into CASRLSGPAYNEQFF.

CDR3 sequence (DNA): TGTGCCAGCAGTGATCAGACGGCGGACTACGAGCAGTACTTC. Its translation is CASSDQTADYEQYF. The chain recombines TRBV12-3 or TRBV12-4 with TRBJ2-5; D gene ambiguous. The end of the DNA fits TRBJ2-7 better, so the J call may be wrong. The CDR3 has 14 residues.

V is TRBV7-2 and J is TRBJ2-4; 8 bases agree with TRBD2. The germline CDR1 and CDR2 sequences are SGHTA and FQGNSA. After removal of 5 bases from V and 7 bases from J, the junction contained 10 bases not matched to a gene. The CDR3 spans 15 residues. The CDR3 region is CASSQALAGRNIQYF. The CDR3 nucleotides read TGTGCCAGCAGCCAAGCCTTAGCGGGGAGGAACATTCAGTACTTC.

The rearrangement uses TRBV4-2 and TRBJ1-2; D remains ambiguous. The V end lost 5 bases, the J end lost 8 bases, and 12 bases lay between the germline ends. Germline assignment: CDR1 LGHNA and CDR2 YNFKEQ. The CDR3 covers 12 residues. The CDR3 reads CASSEREFGYTF. The DNA of the CDR3 is TGTGCCAGCAGCGAACGTGAGTTCGGCTACACCTTC.

This clonotype turned up a few times. V and J are TRBV20-1 and TRBJ2-4; D is ambiguous. Germline CDR1 is DFQATT and CDR2 is SNEGSKA (reference sequence). Trimming stripped 0 bases from V and 0 bases from J, with 9 bases between. The CDR3 contains 15 residues. The CDR3 spells CSARDPGLAKNIQYF. The CDR3 coding sequence is TGCAGTGCTAGAGATCCGGGTTTAGCCAAAAACATTCAGTACTTC.

The chain combines TRBV6-2 or TRBV6-3 with TRBJ1-2; D is unclear. Germline V gene lookup returns CDR1 MNHEY and CDR2 SVGEGT. Trimming took 5 bases from V and 8 from J, leaving 21 bases between them. The length of the CDR3 is 15 residues. DNA of the CDR3: TGTGCCAGCAGTGGATCCCCGTCCGGGCCTTTAGGCTACACCTTC. Protein product: CASSGSPSGPLGYTF.

This clonotype occurred a few times. In nucleotides, the CDR3 is TGTGCCAGCAGTGTGGGACGAGTTAGCGGGACGGCAGATACGCAGTATTTT. It codes for CASSVGRVSGTADTQYF. This chain connects TRBV28 to TRBJ2-3; 8 bases align to TRBD2. The CDR3 runs to 17 residues. The V and J ends lost 5 bases and 4 bases, in that order; junction bases with no gene match: 14. CDR1 and CDR2 from the germline V gene are MDHEN and SYDVKM.

This clonotype was picked up a small number of times. V is TRBV29-1 and J is TRBJ2-2, with TRBD2 matching over 9 bases. Per germline, CDR1 SQVTM and CDR2 ANQGSEA. This CDR3 has 14 residues. V trimming: 4 bases; J trimming: 1 base; junction bases outside the gene matches: 1. In DNA, the CDR3 is TGCAGCGTTGGACTAGCGGTGAACACCGGGGAGCTGTTTTTT. This sequence encodes CSVGLAVNTGELFF.

This clonotype was detected ten times or more. The V gene is TRBV7-2, the J gene TRBJ2-1; 10 bases map to TRBD2. Germline CDR1 reads SGHTA; CDR2 reads FQGNSA. This CDR3 is 15 amino acids long. V was pared by 2 bases and J by 8 bases, with 6 bases of the junction left unmatched. CDR3 protein: CASSLITSGVDEQFF. CDR3 nucleotides: TGTGCCAGCAGCTTAATCACTAGCGGGGTGGATGAGCAGTTCTTC. Looking up the rest from reference TRBV7-2 and TRBJ2-1 gives the full variable domain: GAGVSQSPSNKVTEKGKDVELRCDPISGHTALYWYRQSLGQGLEFLIYFQGNSAPDKSGLPSDRFSAERTGGSVSTLTIQRTQQEDSAVYLCASSLITSGVDEQFFGPGTRLTVL.

This clonotype showed up just a few times. V is TRBV4-1 and J is TRBJ1-4; no clear D gene. Germline V gene sequence: CDR1 MGHRA, CDR2 YSYEKL. The CDR3 runs to 16 residues. The V end lost 0 bases, the J end lost 8 bases, and 16 bases lay between the germline ends. The CDR3: CASSQDAGRRREKLFF. The CDR3, as DNA: TGCGCCAGCAGCCAAGATGCGGGCCGGAGGCGAGAAAAACTGTTTTTT.

A note on this clonotype: Mismatch with germline at one junction end may stem from a read error. The DNA of the CDR3 is TGCGCCAGCAGCCTTCTGGTCGGTGAAAAACTGCTTTTT. Translation: CASSLLVGEKLLF. The genes are TRBV4-1 and TRBJ1-4, with no clear D. The germline gives CDR1 MGHRA, CDR2 YSYEKL. CDR3 size: 13 residues.

This clonotype was counted a single time. The chain has TRBV12-3 or TRBV12-4 and TRBJ1-2, with a possible D match to TRBD1 (6 bases). The CDR3 extends over 14 amino acids. The V end lost 1 base, the J end lost 12 bases, and 18 bases lay between the germline ends. CDR3 residues: CASSLGKQGVGNTF. CDR3 in DNA: TGTGCCAGCAGTTTAGGGAAACAGGGAGTGGGTAACACCTTC.

The chain employs TRBV20-1 and TRBJ1-2; D remains unclear. There are 14 residues in the CDR3. With 4 bases removed from V and 2 bases from J, the gap between germline ends came to 14 bases. Per germline, CDR1 DFQATT and CDR2 SNEGSKA (reference sequence). The CDR3 reads CSAIHRVLNYGYTF. The CDR3, as DNA: TGCAGTGCTATACATAGGGTCCTGAACTATGGCTACACCTTC.

The chain links TRBV20-1 to TRBJ2-7; no firm D call. Germline V gene data show CDR1 as DFQATT and CDR2 as SNEGSKA (reference sequence). The CDR3 spans 12 residues. The V end lost 3 bases, the J end lost 1 base, and 7 bases lay between the germline ends. The DNA for the CDR3 is TGCAGTGCTAGTCGTCGTTCCTACGAGCAGTACTTC. Amino acids: CSASRRSYEQYF.

This clonotype was observed a few times. V gene TRBV4-3 combines with J gene TRBJ1-1; 9 bases agree with TRBD1. The J segment lost 5 bases and the V segment lost 1 base, leaving 8 bases of the junction unmatched. The germline gives CDR1 LGHNA, CDR2 YSLEER. This CDR3 is 16 amino acids long. In nucleotides, the CDR3 is TGCGCCAGCAGCCAAGCACCGACAGGGGGGAGGACTGAAGCTTTCTTT. Translated: CASSQAPTGGRTEAFF.

The genes are TRBV4-1 and TRBJ2-7; D remains unclear. The CDR3 covers 16 residues. The V end was cut by 0 bases, the J end by 5 bases, with 17 bases between. Germline assignment: CDR1 MGHRA and CDR2 YSYEKL. The CDR3 DNA reads TGCGCCAGCAGCCAAGATTTGAGGAGCCTCTGGGACGAGCAGTACTTC. The encoded protein is CASSQDLRSLWDEQYF.

The CDR3 DNA reads TGTGCCAGCAGTTTGGGTCGGGACAGGGATCTTCCTAACTATGGCTACACCTTC. It translates to CASSLGRDRDLPNYGYTF. The genes are TRBV27 and TRBJ1-2; 9 nucleotides line up with TRBD1. CDR1 is MNHEY and CDR2 is SMNVEV in the germline V gene (reference sequence). V lost 3 bases to trimming and J lost 0 bases; unmatched junction nucleotides: 11. The CDR3 runs 18 residues.

The rearrangement links TRBV20-1 to TRBJ2-5; 8 nucleotides align to TRBD2. J was trimmed by 4 bases and V by 1 base; bases with no gene match: 5. Germline CDR1 DFQATT, CDR2 SNEGSKA (reference sequence). The CDR3 length is 14 residues. Written as DNA, the CDR3 is TGCAGTGCTAGAGTGGGACTAGATCGAGAGACCCAGTACTTC. Its translation is CSARVGLDRETQYF.

The J gene is TRBJ2-3, the V gene TRBV7-3, with D unclear. The V and J ends lost 0 bases and 2 bases respectively, with 9 bases between them. This CDR3 region has 15 residues. CDR1 is SGHTA and CDR2 is FQGTGA in the germline V gene. The CDR3, as DNA: TGTGCCAGCAGCTTAACGGGTTGGGACACAGATACGCAGTATTTT. Translating it yields CASSLTGWDTDTQYF.

This chain joins TRBV30 and TRBJ1-4, with 8 bases fitting TRBD1. The CDR3 extends over 13 amino acids. Trimming cost V 3 bases and J 7 bases; bases outside gene matches: 4. In germline, CDR1 is GTSNPN, CDR2 SVGIG (reference sequence). CDR3 in DNA: TGTGCCTGGAGAGGGACAGGAGGTGAAAAACTGTTTTTT. Translated, it gives CAWRGTGGEKLFF.

The rearrangement joins TRBV4-3 to TRBJ2-7, with 7 nucleotides matching TRBD2. The ends lost 1 base at V and 7 bases at J; junction bases unmatched: 10. The CDR3 is made up of 15 amino acids. Germline V gene sequence: CDR1 LGHNA, CDR2 YSLEER. The CDR3 coding sequence is TGCGCCAGCAGCCAAGTAGGGCGGGAGTTCGATGAGCAGTACTTC. It yields the protein CASSQVGREFDEQYF.

The V call is TRBV6-5, the J call TRBJ2-7, with 11 nucleotides matching TRBD1. From germline, CDR1 is MNHEY and CDR2 SVGAGI. J gave up 7 bases and V 1 base, and 9 bases lay outside the gene matches. CDR3 length: 16 amino acids. Here the CDR3 DNA reads TGTGCCAGCAGTTACTTATACCGGGACAGGGGGTTTGAGCAGTACTTC. It encodes CASSYLYRDRGFEQYF.

A remark on this clonotype: One end of the junction is discordant with germline, which a read error may explain. The gene calls are TRBV29-1 and TRBJ2-5; TRBD2 is a possible D gene (5 bases). Germline CDR1 is SQVTM and CDR2 is ANQGSEA. This CDR3 is built from 12 residues. Here the CDR3 DNA reads TGCAGCCAAATTCCACGGGGAGAGATCCAGTACTTC. Its protein product is CSQIPRGEIQYF. The full variable domain, completed using reference TRBV29-1 and TRBJ2-5, is SAVISQKPSRDICQRGTSLTIQCQVDSQVTMMFWYRQQPGQSLTLIATANQGSEATYESGFVIDKFPISRPNLTFSTLTVSNMSPEDSSIYLCSQIPRGEIQYFGPGTRLLVL.

The chain links TRBV10-3 to TRBJ1-1; D may be TRBD1 (5 bases). Germline assignment: CDR1 ENHRY and CDR2 SYGVKD. V was shortened by 0 bases and J by 3 bases, with 14 bases between the two germline ends. This CDR3 spans 16 amino acids. The CDR3: CAISESPLRGDTEAFF. In DNA, the CDR3 is TGTGCCATCAGTGAGTCCCCTCTAAGAGGGGACACTGAAGCTTTCTTT.

This chain uses TRBV6-5 with TRBJ2-4; the D is unclear. The CDR3 has 12 residues. The V end lost 10 bases, the J end lost 0 bases, and 7 bases lay between the germline ends. Germline V gene lookup returns CDR1 MNHEY and CDR2 SVGAGI. CDR3 bases: TGTGCCACCATTGAAGCCAAAAACATTCAGTACTTC. This sequence encodes CATIEAKNIQYF.

V gene TRBV20-1 combines with J gene TRBJ1-5, with D hard to call. The length of the CDR3 is 12 residues. Trimming removed 6 bases at V and 2 bases at J, with 8 bases between. Germline V gene lookup returns CDR1 DFQATT and CDR2 SNEGSKA (reference sequence). The CDR3, as DNA: TGCAGTGCGCAGGAGGGCAATCAGCCCCAGCATTTT. Translation: CSAQEGNQPQHF.

The V call is TRBV7-3, the J call TRBJ2-1; TRBD2 agrees at 11 bases. The CDR3 totals 15 residues. Germline V gene sequence: CDR1 SGHTA, CDR2 FQGTGA. The trim removed 5 bases at V and 7 bases at J, leaving 7 bases unmatched. CDR3 sequence: CASSPSGRFGNEQFF. Written as DNA, the CDR3 is TGTGCCAGCAGCCCTAGCGGGAGGTTTGGAAATGAGCAGTTCTTC.

This rearrangement joins TRBV27 to TRBJ2-1; D is possibly TRBD1 (6 bases). With the DNA end fitting TRBJ2-7 better, the J assignment may be wrong. Germline V lookup: CDR1 MNHEY, CDR2 SMNVEV (reference sequence). The CDR3 has 15 amino acids. The CDR3 protein is CACLPRTELPYEQYF. In DNA form, the CDR3 reads TGTGCCTGTCTCCCCAGGACAGAGCTACCCTACGAGCAGTACTTC.

The V gene is TRBV20-1, the J gene TRBJ2-1, with D tentatively TRBD2 (5 bases). With the DNA end fitting TRBJ2-7 better, the J assignment may be wrong. This CDR3 is built from 14 residues. Germline V lookup: CDR1 DFQATT, CDR2 SNEGSKA (reference sequence). The CDR3 region is CSASPLSGYNEQYF. As DNA, the CDR3 is TGCAGTGCTAGCCCCCTGAGCGGATACAATGAGCAGTACTTC.